This TCR beta chain emerged from a study of tumor-infiltrating lymphocytes in primary liver carcinoma. Study context: Productive TCRbeta read yields ran from roughly 3.8 to 7.5 million per sample and were similar between tissues. Study-wide results and limits: Significantly larger top-250-clone fractions were found in tumors than in blood (p = 0.039).

From approximately 450 ng total RNA, TCR beta cDNA was generated with a primer in the constant region. Each TCR beta library was derived from three nested multiplex PCR rounds that employed slightly modified ARM-PCR. Researchers ran the first two PCR rounds for roughly 10 cycles each with TRBV1-TRBV30 forward primers and a C-beta reverse primer. One entry per CDR3 protein, called by TCRdb with MiXCR from the multiplex PCR reads. The sample records about 97,000 distinct CDR3 sequences, approximately 70% being singletons. Co-extracted RNA and DNA came from roughly 20-30 mg of unsorted bulk tissue. Primary liver carcinomas in the patients were surgically resected. Sampling was performed at five separate regions of each tumor. The CDR3 covers 15 residues. Germline V CDR1 and CDR2: MNHEY, SVGEGT. A remark on this clonotype: Its specificity is unknown. The conserved phenylalanine or tryptophan is not found at the CDR3 terminus, so this likely reflects a read error.

The chain employs TRBV6-2 or TRBV6-3 and TRBJ2-5; D ambiguous. Sequenced input: liver tumor tissue from sampling region 2. Specified subset: tumor region T2, inferior pole. The source of this sequence is a woman in her sixties or seventies with primary liver carcinoma and hepatitis B virus infection. The CDR3 DNA reads TGTACCAGCACTTCGTCGCGTGGCGTCGGGGAGACCCAGTACTTA. Protein sequence: CTSTSSRGVGETQYL.